These 7 T cell receptor beta chains share one sample of origin, sequenced in a study of glioma-infiltrating T cells. Amplification of TCR alpha and beta CDR3 regions from RNA used iRepertoire nested multiplex PCR. TCRdb re-analysed the multiplex PCR reads in MiXCR, keeping a single row per CDR3 protein. The profile shows approximately 190,000 distinct CDR3 sequences, over 30% of them singletons. Sequenced: glioma tissue, nonneoplastic brain tissue, or PBMCs (not recorded which). Every receptor here comes from a human donor with low-grade glioma or glioblastoma, undergoing nonglioma brain surgery, or in good health (not recorded which).

The sample holds many counts of this clonotype. This chain's CDR3 is CASIPGEAAGNTIYF. The DNA of the CDR3 is TGTGCCAGTATCCCAGGGGAGGCGGCAGGAAACACCATATATTTT. The chain joins TRBV19 to TRBJ1-3; a possible D gene is TRBD1 (6 bases). The CDR3 is 15 amino acids. CDR1 and CDR2 (germline): LNHDA, SQIVND (reference sequence). V was trimmed by 7 bases and J by 4 bases, leaving 17 bases between them.

This clonotype was counted many times. The chain is built from TRBV24-1 and TRBJ1-5; D might be TRBD1 (5 bases). Germline V CDR1 and CDR2: KGHDR, SFDVKD. V dropped 4 bases and J dropped 1 base, with 13 bases sitting between them. The CDR3 totals 16 residues. For the CDR3, the DNA is TGTGCCACCAGTGAGCCCGTAGCAGGGAGCAATCAGCCCCAGCATTTT. Translating it yields CATSEPVAGSNQPQHF.

This clonotype was picked up many times. The chain employs TRBV7-9 and TRBJ2-3; 8 bases are a match to TRBD2. The CDR3 consists of 16 residues. Germline V lookup: CDR1 SEHNR, CDR2 FQNEAQ (reference sequence). The V and J ends lost 1 base and 4 bases, in that order; junction bases with no gene match: 7. The CDR3 nucleotides are TGTGCCAGCAGCTTAGGGCTAGCGGGTAGTCCAGATACGCAGTATTTT. This sequence encodes CASSLGLAGSPDTQYF.

This chain links TRBV7-2 with TRBJ2-3; TRBD2 matches 11 bases. Germline loops: CDR1 SGHTA, CDR2 FQGNSA. CDR3 length: 17 amino acids. The junction had 8 bases not matched to a gene; V was cut back by 4 bases and J by 2 bases. DNA of the CDR3: TGTGCCAGCAGCTCCCTGTCACTAGCGGGAGCCACAGATACGCAGTATTTT. Residues: CASSSLSLAGATDTQYF.

This clonotype was detected ten times or more. The chain recombines TRBV6-1 with TRBJ2-7, with D unresolved. Deletions cut 3 bases from V and 0 bases from J, with 3 bases between. This CDR3 comprises 12 residues. Germline CDR1 reads MNHNS; CDR2 reads SASEGT. The CDR3 sequence: CASSDPSYEQYF. The CDR3 DNA reads TGTGCCAGCAGTGACCCCTCCTACGAGCAGTACTTC.

V usage is TRBV5-4 and J usage is TRBJ1-6; D is uncertain. From germline, CDR1 is SGHNT and CDR2 YYREEE (reference sequence). V was pared by 4 bases and J by 7 bases, with 9 bases between. CDR3 length: 13 amino acids. CDR3 loop: CASSLAENSPLHF. Written as DNA, the CDR3 is TGTGCCAGCAGCCTCGCAGAGAATTCACCCCTCCACTTT.

This clonotype was found once. V gene TRBV4-1 combines with J gene TRBJ2-4; the D call may be TRBD1 or TRBD2 (6 bases each). V gave up 7 bases and J gave up 11 bases, with 24 bases separating them. This CDR3 is 15 amino acids long. Germline-derived CDR1 and CDR2 are MGHRA and YSYEKL. CDR3 residues: CASTYALAKGGVQYF. Here the CDR3 DNA reads TGCGCCAGCACCTATGCGCTGGCGAAGGGGGGTGTTCAGTACTTC.